This paragraph reports one T cell receptor beta chain. What antigen it recognizes has not been identified. No per-base quality is available; no much larger clone lies one base away. This sample was taken from a study of persistence of HIV-infected CD4 T cells (dated by TCRdb to about 2020). Study-level background: The median time the participants had spent on suppressive ART was 7 to 9 years. Peripheral blood samples of up to about 200 mL were taken at multiple time points, with the exception of two participants who underwent leukapheresis at a single time point. Anti-CD3/anti-CD28 stimulation activated a higher proportion of cells, with a lower memory fraction, than antigen stimulation. The study isolated CMV- and HIV-1 Gag-responding CD4+ T cells from ART-treated individuals to examine antigen-driven clonal expansion of HIV-1-infected cells. TCRbeta sequencing assessed the clonality of all cells in each sorted population, while proviral sequencing assessed the clonality of infected cells. For the TCR cluster analysis across participants, roughly eight participants were included for CMV and over five participants for Gag. Here is what the overall study found, with its caveats: Bulk TCR analyses could not be limited to the rare CMV-responding cells that actually contained HIV-1 proviruses. Within the same sorted populations, TCR oligoclonality correlated with proviral oligoclonality. Degenerate expanded CDR3beta sequences were enriched in antigen-responding cells, suggesting convergent selection of CD4+ responses to CMV and Gag. The study involved few individuals and tested only a limited range of antigens. Significantly lower TCRbeta richness was observed in CMV- and Gag-responding cells than in anti-CD3/anti-CD28-responding cells, and higher oligoclonality was observed in CMV-responding cells than in CD3/CD28-stimulated and Gag-responding cells.

In light of the paper, this sample's treatment or condition label describes: suppressive antiretroviral therapy. Cells were stimulated with anti-CD3/anti-CD28 magnetic beads as a nonspecific positive control representing the CD4+ T cell repertoire. Sorting of responding CD4+ T cells was based on upregulation of both CD40 ligand and CD69. Participants were HIV-1-infected adults who started suppressive ART during chronic infection. Participants had undetectable plasma HIV-1 RNA below 50 copies/mL for at least 4 years. To be included, a participant needed positive CMV serology and a CD4+ T cell count above 400 cells/uL. Before stimulation, PBMCs were isolated using density centrifugation and then depleted of CD8+ T cells. For roughly 18 hours, CD8-depleted PBMCs were stimulated with anti-CD28/CD49d costimulation, a CD40-blocking antibody, and enfuvirtide, which was added to prevent new infections. Sorting was done on either a Beckman Coulter MoFlo Legacy or an XDP sorter, and propidium iodide was used to exclude dead cells. Genomic DNA was extracted using the QIAamp DNA Mini Kit for samples with more than one million cells and using the Quick-DNA Microprep Kit for all other samples.

The immunoSEQ hsTCRB assay version 4, run in survey mode, was used to sequence TCRbeta repertoires from genomic DNA. For TCRbeta sequencing, genomic DNA was diluted to roughly 10 ng/uL, and up to about 1 ug was used per sample. The authors' pipeline ran thus. TCRbeta data analysis was done in ImmunoSeq Analyzer 3.0, and diversity was calculated on productive nucleotide rearrangements. Lower-bound TCR diversity was estimated with the improved Chao index, and clonality with the Gini coefficient using the Immunarch R package. Nucleotide rearrangements that differed but encoded the same CDR3beta amino acid sequence were counted as separate clonotypes. TCRbeta sequences significantly enriched in antigen-responding cells relative to anti-CD3/anti-CD28-activated cells were identified by differential abundance analysis. Using predicted peptide-MHC specificity as the basis, GLIPH2 grouped TCRs into clusters, both for each participant individually and for the merged data sets that combined participants. In its TCRdb copy, this immuneACCESS table keeps in-frame sequences only and misses some clones. Where compared with another copy, unresolved V genes explain less than half of these, and the others have no known cause. That table is the source of V, J and clone size, and D and trimming were worked out from the DNA. Recorded for this sample are roughly 48,000 clones; about 87% of them occurred a single time. The top ten clonotypes cover more than 0.4% of the sample.

Including cysteine and phenylalanine, the CDR3 has 17 amino acids. Only the CDR3 portion is preserved as DNA: 51 bases, with reading frame beginning at the first base. The germline V gene encodes CDR1 SGDLS and CDR2 YYNGEE. Ends trimmed: V by 6 bases, J by 5 bases; bases unmatched to a gene: 16. The chain links TRBV9 with TRBJ2-3, with TRBD2 identical over 9 junction bases. The sequenced sample was CD4+ T cells sorted from PBMCs after roughly 18-hour stimulation, obtained from a patient who received antiretroviral therapy. Reading the label with the study, this specimen's cell subset or site is: CD40L+CD69+ CD4 T cells responding to anti-CD3/anti-CD28 beads, representing the overall repertoire. The receptor was derived from an adult woman with HIV who was CMV-seropositive. The DNA is TGTGCCAGCAACTTAGCGGGGGCCCAGGGCCGTAGAGATACGCAGTATTTT. Its protein is CASNLAGAQGRRDTQYF. Reference TRBV9 and TRBJ2-3 proteins supply the regions before and after the CDR3; the full variable domain is: DSGVTQTPKHLITATGQRVTLRCSPRSGDLSVYWYQQSLDQGLQFLIQYYNGEERAKGNILERFSAQQFPDLHSELNLSSLELGDSALYFCASNLAGAQGRRDTQYFGPGTRLTVL.